This section outlines one TCR beta chain sequence together with its context. This clone was detected only once. The antigen this receptor binds is unknown. No much larger clone exists at a distance of one base, and base qualities are not known. Trimming removed 7 bases from V and 0 bases from J; the gene matches leave 9 bases unexplained. Including cysteine and phenylalanine, the CDR3 has 17 amino acids. The retained sequence is limited to the CDR3, 51 bases, with the frame set at the first base. Taken from the germline V gene, the CDR1 and CDR2 loops are MDHEN and SYDVKM. The sample is drawn from a study of graft-versus-host responses after intestinal transplantation (dated by TCRdb to about 2021). About the study as a whole: The transplants that recipients received were multivisceral, liver-intestinal, or isolated intestinal. Anti-thymocyte globulin induction was given to all recipients, followed by maintenance tacrolimus and steroids for approximately 3 years. Graft-versus-host and host-versus-graft alloreactive T cell clones were tracked in the graft, circulation and bone marrow after intestinal transplantation using bulk TCR-beta CDR3 sequencing. To identify alloreactive clones, pre-transplant mixed lymphocyte reaction products were sequenced and then compared with unstimulated pre-transplant donor and recipient T cells. Of the roughly 23 intestinal transplant recipients enrolled in the cohort, one of whom was a retransplant, 3 patients without pretransplant specimens were excluded. Donor T cell macrochimerism was defined as a peak of at least 4% donor T cells among recipient peripheral blood mononuclear cells. Rather than going through the commercial service, samples from three later patients were sequenced in-house on an Illumina MiSeq and processed with MiXCR.

In light of the paper, this sample's time point label describes: cells obtained before transplantation from donor or recipient. CD3+CD4+ and CD3+CD8+ populations were FACS-sorted from unstimulated pre-transplant donor and recipient cells taken from spleen or lymph nodes. General findings and caveats noted by the study authors: GvH clones turned up in recipient bone marrow, with some appearing earlier in ileal mucosa or blood, a pattern consistent with an intestinal mucosal origin. In patients with donor T cell macrochimerism, the allografts had high GvH to HvG T cell clonal ratios. Early after transplant, declines in HvG clones were associated with peak levels of circulating GvH clones. The conclusions were limited by the relatively low number and heterogeneity of the intestinal transplant patients.

Library creation used the immunoSEQ multiplex PCR assay. For most patients, genomic DNA was isolated using the Qiagen DNeasy Blood and Tissue Kit and was shipped frozen to Adaptive Biotechnologies for TCR sequencing. Adaptive Biotechnologies carried out high-throughput TCR-beta CDR3 sequencing of genomic DNA for most patients. Regarding the original processing steps: Adaptive's ImmunoSEQ software supplied the TCR sequencing data for under 20 patients, while MiXCR and VDJtools were used to process three other patients. To correct CD4 versus CD8 sorting errors, any sequence found in both subsets at a frequency ratio below 5:1 was removed. CDR3 nucleotide sequences shared between donor and recipient were removed because the origin of such sequences could not be assigned. At least 2-fold expansion over unstimulated cells and a minimum CFSE-low frequency of 0.002% (template counts) or 0.001% (read counts) were required for clones to be classified as alloreactive. Clones detected in sequenced pre-transplant spleen, lymph node, or MLR CFSE-low populations of the donor or recipient were defined as mappable. Cumulative frequency of alloreactive clones was calculated as a percentage of all sequences weighted by copy number. TCRdb provides this immuneACCESS table in a form limited to in-frame rearrangements. Some clones are lacking; in checked studies, under half of them reflect an unresolved V gene, and why the rest are absent is not known. The V and J calls and clone size come from that table; D and trimming were worked out from the DNA. This sample comprises about 110,000 clones, approximately 93% of them detected only once. In total, the top ten clones hold approximately 1.2% of the sample.

This clonotype originated in a human donor who was the organ donor for an intestinal transplant. The chain is made from TRBV28 and TRBJ2-7; 13 central bases correspond to TRBD2. The starting material was unstimulated CD8+ T cells sorted from spleen or lymph node cells, obtained before transplant. The CDR3 region reads CASTPTSGRTHSYEQYF. The nucleotides read TGTGCCAGCACCCCGACTAGCGGGAGGACCCACTCCTACGAGCAGTACTTC.